These 24 T cell receptor beta chains originate from one sample sequenced in a study of identifying expanded T cells in peripheral blood. This table comes from immunoSEQ multiplex PCR, and its TCRdb copy is limited to in-frame clones, with some not included. The sample shows about 53,000 clones, under 85% of them seen only once. The sequencing input was blood. Receptors originate from a person aged 18 to 75 in good health.

The J gene is TRBJ2-5, the V gene TRBV5-6, with a possible D match to TRBD2 (6 bases). The CDR3 runs to 12 residues. V lost 3 bases and J lost 7, with 10 bases in between. Germline CDR1 SGHDT, CDR2 YYEEEE. In DNA form, the CDR3 reads TGTGCCAGCAGCTCCCCCGGGGGGACCCAGTACTTC. Its protein is CASSSPGGTQYF.

This clone was observed once. The V and J genes are TRBV18 and TRBJ1-1; maybe TRBD1 (6 bases). This CDR3 has 14 amino acids. Trimming shortened V by 6 bases and J by 0 bases, and 11 bases separated the two germline ends. Per the germline V gene, CDR1 is KGHSH and CDR2 is LQKENI. CDR3 bases: TGTGCCAGCTCCCACAGGGTAATGAACACTGAAGCTTTCTTT. It translates to CASSHRVMNTEAFF.

This chain links TRBV6-6 with TRBJ2-2, with D perhaps matching TRBD1 (6 bases). Germline V gene sequence: CDR1 MNHNY, CDR2 SVGAGI (reference sequence). This CDR3 is built from 13 residues. Trimming took 6 bases from V and 8 from J, leaving 13 bases between them. CDR3 sequence reads: CASRVRGTGELFF. DNA of the CDR3: TGTGCCAGCAGAGTGAGGGGGACAGGGGAGCTGTTTTTT.

This chain uses TRBV11-3 with TRBJ2-7; 8 positions match TRBD1. J was trimmed by 3 bases and V by 1 base; bases with no gene match: 5. This CDR3 has 15 residues. The germline CDR1 and CDR2 sequences are SGHNT and YENEEA. The DNA for the CDR3 is TGTGCCAGCAGCTTAGCTTCGGGACAGGTCTACGAGCAGTACTTC. It translates to CASSLASGQVYEQYF.

This chain links TRBV7-2 with TRBJ1-1; D is possibly TRBD1 (5 bases). This CDR3 comprises 14 residues. The ends were cut back, 5 bases at V and 1 base at J, with 11 bases in the middle. Per the germline V gene, CDR1 is SGHTA and CDR2 is FQGNSA. The CDR3 DNA reads as TGTGCCAGCAGCCCGGGGCCGTCGAACACTGAAGCTTTCTTT. Its translation: CASSPGPSNTEAFF.

The chain couples TRBV18 to TRBJ1-1, with unresolved D. The CDR3 sequence is 14 residues long. The germline CDR1 and CDR2 sequences are KGHSH and LQKENI. V was trimmed by 3 bases and J by 4 bases, leaving 12 bases between them. The CDR3 sequence is CASSPTGGGTEAFF. For the CDR3, the DNA is TGTGCCAGCTCACCTACCGGAGGCGGCACTGAAGCTTTCTTT.

The J gene is TRBJ2-1, the V gene TRBV7-8; 7 nucleotides agree with TRBD2. The V segment lost 1 base and the J segment 0 bases; nucleotides outside the gene matches: 9. Germline V gene sequence: CDR1 SGHVS, CDR2 FQNEAQ. CDR3 length: 18 residues. The DNA of the CDR3 is TGTGCCAGCAGCTTAGGAAGGCTAGCGGCAAGCTCCTACAATGAGCAGTTCTTC. Residues: CASSLGRLAASSYNEQFF.

This rearrangement joins TRBV19 to TRBJ2-1; the D gene is possibly TRBD2 (7 bases). This CDR3 has 18 residues. CDR1 and CDR2 from the germline V gene are LNHDA and SQIVND (reference sequence). Trimming removed 3 bases from V and 4 bases from J, with 22 bases in between. CDR3 DNA: TGTGCCAGTAGTATCCTAACAGGGACTACCGCGGGTTACAATGAGCAGTTCTTC. Its translation: CASSILTGTTAGYNEQFF. Using reference TRBV19 and TRBJ2-1 for the parts outside the CDR3, the full variable domain is DGGITQSPKYLFRKEGQNVTLSCEQNLNHDAMYWYRQDPGQGLRLIYYSQIVNDFQKGDIAEGYSVSREKKESFPLTVTSAQKNPTAFYLCASSILTGTTAGYNEQFFGPGTRLTVL.

The V and J genes are TRBV2 and TRBJ2-7; D uncertain. The germline gives CDR1 SNHLY, CDR2 FYNNEI. The V gene lost 4 bases and the J gene lost 3 bases, with 10 bases spanning the gap. The CDR3 extends over 13 amino acids. The CDR3 bases are TGTGCCAGCAGTGCCAGGCAGCTCTACGAGCAGTACGTC. Translation: CASSARQLYEQYV.

V is TRBV7-2 and J is TRBJ1-2, with D uncertain. V was shortened by 2 bases and J by 8 bases, with 9 bases between the two germline ends. The germline V gene has CDR1 SGHTA and CDR2 FQGNSA. This CDR3 region has 12 residues. The CDR3 DNA reads as TGTGCCAGCAGCTTACTTTTGAGCGGCTACACCTTC. Translated, it gives CASSLLLSGYTF.

The chain uses TRBV7-2 and TRBJ1-1; the D is unclear. The CDR3 length is 13 residues. Germline V gene lookup returns CDR1 SGHTA and CDR2 FQGNSA. Deletions cut 5 bases from V and 5 bases from J, with 12 bases between. CDR3 sequence: CASSRPWGTEAFF. CDR3 bases: TGTGCCAGCAGCCGCCCCTGGGGTACTGAAGCTTTCTTT.

This chain joins TRBV11-3 and TRBJ2-3; D remains unclear. The length of the CDR3 is 14 residues. The V end was cut by 1 base, the J end by 0 bases, with 5 bases between. Germline lookup yields CDR1 SGHNT and CDR2 YENEEA. The CDR3: CASSLGPSTDTQYF. CDR3 nucleotide sequence: TGTGCCAGCAGCTTAGGTCCTAGCACAGATACGCAGTATTTT.

The sample holds one count of this clone. The rearrangement uses TRBV29-1 and TRBJ2-3, with 16 nucleotides matching TRBD2. Germline V gene lookup returns CDR1 SQVTM and CDR2 ANQGSEA. The CDR3 has 17 amino acids. V shed 7 bases and J 2 bases; nucleotides not matched to a gene: 9. The CDR3 region has the DNA TGCAGCGCCGCCCCCGGGACTAGCGGGGGGGCCACAGATACGCAGTATTTT. This sequence encodes CSAAPGTSGGATDTQYF.

This chain links TRBV9 with TRBJ1-2, with D unclear. Trimming left V 3 bases short and J 5 bases short, with 11 bases between. The CDR3 is made up of 13 amino acids. Germline CDR1 reads SGDLS; CDR2 reads YYNGEE. CDR3 nucleotide sequence: TGTGCCAGCAGCGCAGAGGGAGGGTATGGCTACACCTTC. Its protein is CASSAEGGYGYTF.

V is TRBV4-1 and J is TRBJ1-1; D may be TRBD1 (6 bases). The CDR3 is 15 residues long. V lost 6 bases and J 3 bases, leaving 17 bases between the germline ends. CDR1 and CDR2 from the germline V gene are MGHRA and YSYEKL. CDR3 residues: CASSFQQGLYTEAFF. CDR3 in DNA: TGCGCCAGCAGTTTTCAGCAGGGGCTTTACACTGAAGCTTTCTTT.

The CDR3 region is CASSQGLNQPQHF. Here the CDR3 DNA reads TGTGCCAGCAGCCAAGGTCTAAATCAGCCCCAGCATTTT. The V and J genes are TRBV14 and TRBJ1-5; no firm D call. The CDR3 contains 13 residues. V was trimmed by 1 base and J by 4 bases, leaving 5 bases between them. The germline CDR1 and CDR2 sequences are SGHDN and FVKESK.

The chain recombines TRBV9 with TRBJ1-1; D is unresolved. Germline CDR1 reads SGDLS; CDR2 reads YYNGEE. Trimming cost V 0 bases and J 0 bases, with 9 bases left between them. This CDR3 is built from 15 residues. The CDR3 region has the DNA TGTGCCAGCAGCGTAGGCGGGCAGCTGAACACTGAAGCTTTCTTT. It translates to CASSVGGQLNTEAFF.

The chain employs TRBV5-1 and TRBJ2-1; D remains unclear. The CDR3 is 13 residues long. The V and J ends lost 3 bases and 6 bases respectively, with 10 bases between them. Per the germline V gene, CDR1 is SGHRS and CDR2 is YFSETQ. The CDR3 reads CASSSEWGNEQFF. CDR3 bases: TGCGCCAGCAGCTCAGAGTGGGGCAATGAGCAGTTCTTC.

This chain connects TRBV6-1 to TRBJ1-1, with D unclear. V lost 3 bases, J lost 2 bases, and 4 bases lay in between. The germline gives CDR1 MNHNS, CDR2 SASEGT. This CDR3 region has 12 residues. CDR3 in DNA: TGTGCCAGCAGTGACTACAACACTGAAGCTTTCTTT. This translates into CASSDYNTEAFF.

The chain joins TRBV7-8 to TRBJ1-2; D gene uncertain. This CDR3 has 14 amino acids. Trimming took off 2 bases at V and 0 bases at J, with 7 bases between the two ends. Germline V gives CDR1 SGHVS, CDR2 FQNEAQ. The CDR3, as DNA: TGTGCCAGCAGCTTACTACCAGCTAACTATGGCTACACCTTC. Its protein product is CASSLLPANYGYTF. The full variable domain, in which reference TRBV7-8 and TRBJ1-2 provide the parts outside the CDR3, is GAGVSQSPRYKVAKRGQDVALRCDPISGHVSLFWYQQALGQGPEFLTYFQNEAQLDKSGLPSDRFFAERPEGSVSTLKIQRTQQEDSAVYLCASSLLPANYGYTFGSGTRLTVV.

The chain couples TRBV11-3 to TRBJ2-3; TRBD2 aligns across 11 bases. CDR1 and CDR2 from the germline V gene are SGHNT and YENEEA. This CDR3 comprises 18 residues. The trim removed 2 bases at V and 0 bases at J, leaving 7 bases unmatched. The CDR3 bases are TGTGCCAGCAGCTTACCCCGACTAGCGGGATCGAGCACAGATACGCAGTATTTT. The encoded protein is CASSLPRLAGSSTDTQYF.

This clone was seen just once. The chain recombines TRBV10-2 with TRBJ2-7, with 9 nucleotides matching TRBD1. J was trimmed by 3 bases and V by 2 bases; bases with no gene match: 14. The germline V gene encodes CDR1 WSHSY and CDR2 SAAADI. CDR3 length: 18 amino acids. CDR3 amino acids: CASSEPTGGRRGSYEQYF. The CDR3 DNA is TGCGCCAGCAGTGAGCCGACAGGGGGGCGAAGGGGAAGCTACGAGCAGTACTTC.

The chain links TRBV2 to TRBJ1-1; D is unclear. This CDR3 is built from 13 residues. Germline V gene lookup returns CDR1 SNHLY and CDR2 FYNNEI. Trimming pared 7 bases from V and 0 bases from J, leaving 9 bases between. Here the CDR3 DNA reads TGTGCCAGCACTGGACGATTGAACACTGAAGCTTTCTTT. It specifies CASTGRLNTEAFF.

This chain connects TRBV29-1 to TRBJ2-7, with 8 bases aligning to TRBD1. This CDR3 is built from 12 residues. Germline V lookup: CDR1 SQVTM, CDR2 ANQGSEA. J lost 4 bases, V lost 3 bases, and 2 bases had no gene match. CDR3 region: CSVDQGAYEQYV. DNA for the CDR3: TGCAGCGTTGATCAGGGGGCTTACGAGCAGTACGTC.